This T cell receptor beta chain was captured by sequencing in a study of naive and memory T cell subsets. The SP2 primer and nested alpha and beta constant region primers amplified ligated cDNA in four rounds. MiXCR, applied by TCRdb to the 5' RACE reads, yields one record per CDR3 protein. Of about 48,000 distinct CDR3 sequences listed, 4.7% are singletons. This clonotype was detected ten times or more. The antigen is unknown. Study-wide results and limits: The RNA method is potentially sensitive to activation and differentiation changes.

The library had UMIs added by 3' ligation of an oligonucleotide to TCR cDNA. Unsorted total RNA, roughly 1 to 1000 ng, was DNase treated before reverse transcription. The source of this sequence is a female donor in good health.

For the CDR3, the DNA is TGCAGCGTTGGAGAGGGGCAGCCCCAGCATTTT. This translates into CSVGEGQPQHF. This sequence joins TRBV29-1 and TRBJ1-5, with D possibly TRBD1 on 5 matching bases. CDR1 is SQVTM, CDR2 ANQGSEA, per germline. The CDR3 has 11 residues. Trimming stripped 4 bases from V and 7 bases from J, with 8 bases between.